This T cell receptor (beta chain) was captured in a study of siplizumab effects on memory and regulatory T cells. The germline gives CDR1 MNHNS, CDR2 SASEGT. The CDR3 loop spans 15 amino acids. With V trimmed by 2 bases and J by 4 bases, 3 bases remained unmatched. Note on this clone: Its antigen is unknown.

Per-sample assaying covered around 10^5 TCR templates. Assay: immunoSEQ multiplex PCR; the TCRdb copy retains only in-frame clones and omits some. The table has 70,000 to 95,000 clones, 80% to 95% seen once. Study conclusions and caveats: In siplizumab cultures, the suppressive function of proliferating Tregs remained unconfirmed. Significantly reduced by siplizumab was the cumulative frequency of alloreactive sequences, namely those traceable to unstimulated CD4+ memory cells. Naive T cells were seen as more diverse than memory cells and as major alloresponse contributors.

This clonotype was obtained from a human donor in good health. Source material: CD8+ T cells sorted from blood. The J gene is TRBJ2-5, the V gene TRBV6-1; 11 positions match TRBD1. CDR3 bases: TGTGCCAGCAGTGAAAGGACAGGGGGCGTAGAGACCCAGTACTTC. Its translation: CASSERTGGVETQYF.